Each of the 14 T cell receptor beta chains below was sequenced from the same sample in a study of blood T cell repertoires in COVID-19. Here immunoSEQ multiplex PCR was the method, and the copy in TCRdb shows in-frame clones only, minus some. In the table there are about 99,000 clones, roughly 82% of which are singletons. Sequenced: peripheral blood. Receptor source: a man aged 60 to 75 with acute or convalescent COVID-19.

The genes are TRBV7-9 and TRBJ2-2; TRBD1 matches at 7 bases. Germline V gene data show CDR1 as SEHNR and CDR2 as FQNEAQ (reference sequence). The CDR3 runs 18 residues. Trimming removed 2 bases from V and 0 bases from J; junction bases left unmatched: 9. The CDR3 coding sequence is TGTGCCAGCAGCTTAAAGGGACAGAGAAAACCGAACACCGGGGAGCTGTTTTTT. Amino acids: CASSLKGQRKPNTGELFF.

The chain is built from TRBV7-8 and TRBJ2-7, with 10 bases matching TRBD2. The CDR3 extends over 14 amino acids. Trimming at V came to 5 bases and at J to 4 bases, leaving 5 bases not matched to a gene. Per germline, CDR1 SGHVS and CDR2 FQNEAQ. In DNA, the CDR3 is TGTGCCAGCAGCCGGACTAGCGGAATATACGAGCAGTACTTC. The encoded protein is CASSRTSGIYEQYF.

As DNA, the CDR3 is TGTGCCAGCTCACTTACACAGGGGGATGAGCAGTTCTTC. Translated: CASSLTQGDEQFF. The rearrangement uses TRBV18 and TRBJ2-1; 8 positions match TRBD1. The CDR3 runs 13 residues. Trimming cost V 4 bases and J 8 bases; bases outside gene matches: 4. Germline-derived CDR1 and CDR2 are KGHSH and LQKENI.

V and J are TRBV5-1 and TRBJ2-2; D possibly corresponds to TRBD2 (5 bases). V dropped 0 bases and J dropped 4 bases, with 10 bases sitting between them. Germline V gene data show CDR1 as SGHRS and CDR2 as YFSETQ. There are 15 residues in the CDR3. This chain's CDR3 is CASSLGGGPTGELFF. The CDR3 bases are TGCGCCAGCAGCTTGGGCGGCGGGCCCACCGGGGAGCTGTTTTTT. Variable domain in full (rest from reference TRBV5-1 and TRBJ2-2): KAGVTQTPRYLIKTRGQQVTLSCSPISGHRSVSWYQQTPGQGLQFLFEYFSETQRNKGNFPGRFSGRQFSNSRSEMNVSTLELGDSALYLCASSLGGGPTGELFFGEGSRLTVL.

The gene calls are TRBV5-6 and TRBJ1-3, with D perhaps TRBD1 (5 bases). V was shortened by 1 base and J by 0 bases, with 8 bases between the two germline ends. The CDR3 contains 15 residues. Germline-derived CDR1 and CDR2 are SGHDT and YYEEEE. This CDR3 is CASSLRGISGNTIYF. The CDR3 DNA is TGTGCCAGCAGCTTGCGGGGGATCTCTGGAAACACCATATATTTT.

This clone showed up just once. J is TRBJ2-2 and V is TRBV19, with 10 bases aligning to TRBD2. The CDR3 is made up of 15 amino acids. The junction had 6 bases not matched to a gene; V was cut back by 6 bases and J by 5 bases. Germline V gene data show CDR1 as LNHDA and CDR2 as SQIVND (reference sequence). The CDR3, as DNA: TGTGCCAGTAGGAACCTAGCGGGAGAAACCGGGGAGCTGTTTTTT. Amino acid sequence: CASRNLAGETGELFF. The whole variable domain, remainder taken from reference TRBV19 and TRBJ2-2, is DGGITQSPKYLFRKEGQNVTLSCEQNLNHDAMYWYRQDPGQGLRLIYYSQIVNDFQKGDIAEGYSVSREKKESFPLTVTSAQKNPTAFYLCASRNLAGETGELFFGEGSRLTVL.

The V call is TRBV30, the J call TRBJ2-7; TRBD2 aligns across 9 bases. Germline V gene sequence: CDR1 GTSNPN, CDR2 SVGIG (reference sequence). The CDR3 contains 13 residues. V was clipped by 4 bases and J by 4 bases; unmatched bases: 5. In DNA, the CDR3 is TGTGCCTGGAATAAAGGACTAGCGTACGAGCAGTACTTC. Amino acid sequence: CAWNKGLAYEQYF.

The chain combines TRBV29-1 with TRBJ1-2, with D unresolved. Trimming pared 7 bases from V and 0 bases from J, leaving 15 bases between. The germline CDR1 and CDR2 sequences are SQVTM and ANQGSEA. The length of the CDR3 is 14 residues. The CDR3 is CSAVPGNTNYGYTF. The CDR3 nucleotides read TGCAGCGCCGTACCGGGGAATACTAACTATGGCTACACCTTC.

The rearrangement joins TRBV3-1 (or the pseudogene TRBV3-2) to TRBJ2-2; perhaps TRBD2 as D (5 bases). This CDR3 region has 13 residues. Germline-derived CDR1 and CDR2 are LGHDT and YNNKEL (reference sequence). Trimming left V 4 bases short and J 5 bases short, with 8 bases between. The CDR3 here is CASSLEGTGELFF. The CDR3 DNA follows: TGTGCCAGCAGCCTCGAGGGAACCGGGGAGCTGTTTTTT.

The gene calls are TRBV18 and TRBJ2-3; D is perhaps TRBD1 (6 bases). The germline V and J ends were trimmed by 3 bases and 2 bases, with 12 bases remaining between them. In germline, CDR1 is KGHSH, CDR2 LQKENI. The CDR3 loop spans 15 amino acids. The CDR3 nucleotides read TGTGCCAGCTCACCGAGCCAGGGGAACACAGATACGCAGTATTTT. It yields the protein CASSPSQGNTDTQYF.

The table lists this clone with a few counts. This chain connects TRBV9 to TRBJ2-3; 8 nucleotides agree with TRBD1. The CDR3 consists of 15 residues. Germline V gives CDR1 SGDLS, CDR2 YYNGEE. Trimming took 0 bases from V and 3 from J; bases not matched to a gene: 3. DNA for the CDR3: TGTGCCAGCAGCGTAGGTGGACAGGGAACAGATACGCAGTATTTT. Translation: CASSVGGQGTDTQYF.

In DNA, the CDR3 is TGTGCCACCAGTCTCGGCGGGCGGGATAATTCACCCCTCCACTTT. This gives the protein CATSLGGRDNSPLHF. This rearrangement joins TRBV15 to TRBJ1-6; D gene uncertain. V was cut by 6 bases and J by 5 bases, with 14 bases left in between. Germline V gene lookup returns CDR1 LNHNV and CDR2 YYDKDF (reference sequence). This CDR3 has 15 residues.

Written as DNA, the CDR3 is TGTGCCTGGAGTCAGGGGTTATACACTGAAGCTTTCTTT. Protein product: CAWSQGLYTEAFF. The chain recombines TRBV30 with TRBJ1-1; perhaps TRBD1 as D (6 bases). This CDR3 has 13 amino acids. Between the trimmed V and J ends, which lost 2 bases and 3 bases, there was a span of 10 bases. Germline CDR1 reads GTSNPN; CDR2 reads SVGIG (reference sequence).

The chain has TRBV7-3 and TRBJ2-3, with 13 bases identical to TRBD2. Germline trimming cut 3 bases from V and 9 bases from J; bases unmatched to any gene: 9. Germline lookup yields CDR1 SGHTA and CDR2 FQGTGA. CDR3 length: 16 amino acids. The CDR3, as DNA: TGTGCCAGCAGCTTGCTTGGACTAGCGGGAGTTGGGACGCAGTATTTT. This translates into CASSLLGLAGVGTQYF.